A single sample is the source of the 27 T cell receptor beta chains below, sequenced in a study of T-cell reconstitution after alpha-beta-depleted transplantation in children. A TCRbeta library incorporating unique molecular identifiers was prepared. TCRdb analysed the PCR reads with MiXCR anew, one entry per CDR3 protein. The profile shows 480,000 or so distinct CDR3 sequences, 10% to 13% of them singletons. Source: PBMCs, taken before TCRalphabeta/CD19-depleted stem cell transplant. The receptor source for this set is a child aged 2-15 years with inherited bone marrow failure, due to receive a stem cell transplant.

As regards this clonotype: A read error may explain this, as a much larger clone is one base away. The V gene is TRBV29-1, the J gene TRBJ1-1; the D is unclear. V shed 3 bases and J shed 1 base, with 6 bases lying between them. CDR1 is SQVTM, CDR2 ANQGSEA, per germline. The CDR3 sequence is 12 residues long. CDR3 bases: TGCAGCGTTGAGGCAGAGAACACTGAAGCTTTCTTT. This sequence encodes CSVEAENTEAFF.

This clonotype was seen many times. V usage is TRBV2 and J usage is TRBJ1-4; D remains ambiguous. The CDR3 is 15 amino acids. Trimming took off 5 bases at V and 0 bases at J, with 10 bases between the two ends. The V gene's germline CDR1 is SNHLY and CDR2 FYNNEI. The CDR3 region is CASSLLAATNEKLFF. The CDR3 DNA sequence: TGTGCCAGCAGTCTACTTGCAGCAACTAATGAAAAACTGTTTTTT.

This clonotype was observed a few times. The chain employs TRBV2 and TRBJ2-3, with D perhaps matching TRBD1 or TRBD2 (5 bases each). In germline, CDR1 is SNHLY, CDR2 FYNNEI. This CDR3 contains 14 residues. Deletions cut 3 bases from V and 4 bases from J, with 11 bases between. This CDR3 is CASSEQGSADTQYF. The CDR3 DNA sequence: TGTGCCAGCAGTGAGCAGGGTAGCGCAGATACGCAGTATTTT.

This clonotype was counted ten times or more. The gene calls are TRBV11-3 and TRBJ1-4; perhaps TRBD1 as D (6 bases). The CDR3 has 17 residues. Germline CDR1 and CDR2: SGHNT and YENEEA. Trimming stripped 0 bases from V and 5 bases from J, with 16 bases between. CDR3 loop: CASSLDSLGQLNEKLFF. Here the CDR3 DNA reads TGTGCCAGCAGCTTAGATTCACTTGGACAGCTCAATGAAAAACTGTTTTTT.

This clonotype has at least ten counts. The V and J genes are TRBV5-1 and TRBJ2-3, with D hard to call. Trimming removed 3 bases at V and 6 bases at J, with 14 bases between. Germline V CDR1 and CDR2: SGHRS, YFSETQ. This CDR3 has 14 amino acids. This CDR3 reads CASSSMGFGDTQYF. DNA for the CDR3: TGCGCCAGCAGCTCCATGGGATTCGGGGATACGCAGTATTTT.

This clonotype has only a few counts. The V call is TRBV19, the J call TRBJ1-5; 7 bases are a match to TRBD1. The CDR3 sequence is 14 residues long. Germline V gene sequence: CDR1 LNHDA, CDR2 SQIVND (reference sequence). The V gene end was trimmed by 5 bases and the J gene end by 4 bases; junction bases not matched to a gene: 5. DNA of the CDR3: TGTGCCAGTAGTCACCGGGACAGAAATCAGCCCCAGCATTTT. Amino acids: CASSHRDRNQPQHF.

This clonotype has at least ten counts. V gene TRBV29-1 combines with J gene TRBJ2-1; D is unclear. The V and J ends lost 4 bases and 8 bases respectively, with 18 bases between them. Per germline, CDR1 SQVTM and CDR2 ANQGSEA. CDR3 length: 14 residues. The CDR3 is CSVGKGSGPDEQFF. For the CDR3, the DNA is TGCAGCGTTGGAAAGGGATCTGGGCCCGATGAGCAGTTCTTC.

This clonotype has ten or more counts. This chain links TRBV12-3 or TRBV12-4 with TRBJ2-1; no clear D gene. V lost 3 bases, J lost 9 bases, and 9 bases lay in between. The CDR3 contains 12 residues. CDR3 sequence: CASSFRAVEQFF. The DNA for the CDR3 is TGTGCCAGCAGTTTTCGCGCGGTTGAGCAGTTCTTC.

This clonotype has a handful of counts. The CDR3 nucleotides are TGTGCCAGCAGCCAAGGACTAGGCGGAGAGACCCAGTACTTC. Its protein is CASSQGLGGETQYF. This rearrangement joins TRBV3-1 to TRBJ2-5; D is possibly TRBD2 (6 bases). The length of the CDR3 is 14 residues. Germline lookup yields CDR1 LGHDT and CDR2 YNNKEL (reference sequence). V gave up 1 base and J gave up 4 bases, with 10 bases separating them.

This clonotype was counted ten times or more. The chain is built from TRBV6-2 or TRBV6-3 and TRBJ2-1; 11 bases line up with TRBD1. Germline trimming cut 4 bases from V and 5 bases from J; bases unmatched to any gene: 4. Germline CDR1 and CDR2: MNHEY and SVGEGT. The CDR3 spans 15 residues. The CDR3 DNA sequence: TGTGCCAGCAGTTCAGGACAGGGGGCGCACAATGAGCAGTTCTTC. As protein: CASSSGQGAHNEQFF.

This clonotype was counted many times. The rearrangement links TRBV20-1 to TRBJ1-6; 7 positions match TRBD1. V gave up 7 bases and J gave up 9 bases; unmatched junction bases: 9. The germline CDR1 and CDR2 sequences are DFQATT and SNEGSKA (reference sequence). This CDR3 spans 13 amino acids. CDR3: CSVPDRRSSPLHF. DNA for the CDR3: TGCAGTGTCCCGGACAGGCGGAGTTCACCCCTCCACTTT.

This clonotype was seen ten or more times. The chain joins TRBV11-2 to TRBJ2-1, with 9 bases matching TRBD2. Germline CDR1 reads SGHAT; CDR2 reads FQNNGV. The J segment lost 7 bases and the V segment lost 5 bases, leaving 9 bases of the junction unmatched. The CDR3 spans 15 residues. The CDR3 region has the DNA TGTGCCAGCAGCCCGGTTAGCGGGAGAGGGAATGAGCAGTTCTTC. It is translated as CASSPVSGRGNEQFF.

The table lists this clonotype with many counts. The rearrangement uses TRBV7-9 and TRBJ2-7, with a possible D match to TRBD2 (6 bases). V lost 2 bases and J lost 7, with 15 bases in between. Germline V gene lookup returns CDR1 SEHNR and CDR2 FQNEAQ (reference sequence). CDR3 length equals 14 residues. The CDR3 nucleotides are TGTGCCAGCAGCTTAACTCCCGGGGGTCTGGAGCAGTACTTC. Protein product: CASSLTPGGLEQYF.

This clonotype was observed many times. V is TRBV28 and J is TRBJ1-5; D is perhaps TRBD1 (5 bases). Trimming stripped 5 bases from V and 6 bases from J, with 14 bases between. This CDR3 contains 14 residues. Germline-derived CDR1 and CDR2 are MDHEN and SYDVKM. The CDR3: CASSLGRLIQPQHF. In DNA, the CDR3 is TGTGCCAGCAGTCTGGGACGCCTAATTCAGCCCCAGCATTTT.

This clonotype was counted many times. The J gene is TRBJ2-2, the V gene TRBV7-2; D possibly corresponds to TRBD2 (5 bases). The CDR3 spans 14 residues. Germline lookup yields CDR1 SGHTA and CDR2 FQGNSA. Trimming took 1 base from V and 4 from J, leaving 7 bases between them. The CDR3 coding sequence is TGTGCCAGCAGCTTAGGGCTAGCCACCGGGGAGCTGTTTTTT. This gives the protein CASSLGLATGELFF. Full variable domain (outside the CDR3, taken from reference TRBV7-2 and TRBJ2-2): GAGVSQSPSNKVTEKGKDVELRCDPISGHTALYWYRQSLGQGLEFLIYFQGNSAPDKSGLPSDRFSAERTGGSVSTLTIQRTQQEDSAVYLCASSLGLATGELFFGEGSRLTVL.

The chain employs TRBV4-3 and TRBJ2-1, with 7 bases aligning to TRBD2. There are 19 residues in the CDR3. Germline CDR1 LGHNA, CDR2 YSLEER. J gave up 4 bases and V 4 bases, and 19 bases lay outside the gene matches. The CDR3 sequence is CASSPYTPGLAEIYNEQFF. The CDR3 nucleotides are TGCGCCAGCAGCCCTTATACCCCGGGCCTAGCGGAGATTTACAATGAGCAGTTCTTC.

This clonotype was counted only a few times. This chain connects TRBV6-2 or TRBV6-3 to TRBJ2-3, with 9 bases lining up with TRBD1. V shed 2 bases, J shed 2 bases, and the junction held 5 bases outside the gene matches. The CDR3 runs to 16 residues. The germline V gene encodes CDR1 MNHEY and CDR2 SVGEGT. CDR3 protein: CASSYRQGGTTDTQYF. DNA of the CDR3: TGTGCCAGCAGTTACCGACAGGGGGGGACCACAGATACGCAGTATTTT.

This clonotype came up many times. The CDR3 DNA reads TGTGCCAGCAGCTTACTAGCGGGAGTAGGTAATGAGCAGTTCTTC. It specifies CASSLLAGVGNEQFF. The chain combines TRBV7-2 with TRBJ2-1; 10 nucleotides match TRBD2. J gave up 7 bases and V 2 bases, and 5 bases lay outside the gene matches. Germline CDR1 and CDR2: SGHTA and FQGNSA. The CDR3 totals 15 residues.

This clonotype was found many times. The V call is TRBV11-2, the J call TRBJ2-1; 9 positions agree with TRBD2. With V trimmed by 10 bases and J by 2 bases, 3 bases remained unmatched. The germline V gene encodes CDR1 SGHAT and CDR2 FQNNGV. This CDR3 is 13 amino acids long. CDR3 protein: CAISGSPYNEQFF. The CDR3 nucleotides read TGTGCCATTAGCGGGAGCCCCTACAATGAGCAGTTCTTC.

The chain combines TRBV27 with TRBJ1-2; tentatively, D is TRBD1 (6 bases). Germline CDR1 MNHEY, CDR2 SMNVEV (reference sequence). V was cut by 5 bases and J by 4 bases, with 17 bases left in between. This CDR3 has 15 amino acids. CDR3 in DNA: TGTGCCAGCAGTAAAGGACAGACGGCATTCTATGGCTACACCTTC. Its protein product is CASSKGQTAFYGYTF.

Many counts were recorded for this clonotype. For the CDR3, the DNA is TGTGCCAGCAGCTCCATCAGCGGGATTTCCTACAATGAGCAGTTCTTC. Amino acid sequence: CASSSISGISYNEQFF. V is TRBV7-9 and J is TRBJ2-1; 7 nucleotides match TRBD2. Losses at the gene ends were 4 bases for V and 1 base for J; bases not matched to a gene: 7. CDR3 length: 16 amino acids. Germline loops: CDR1 SEHNR, CDR2 FQNEAQ (reference sequence).

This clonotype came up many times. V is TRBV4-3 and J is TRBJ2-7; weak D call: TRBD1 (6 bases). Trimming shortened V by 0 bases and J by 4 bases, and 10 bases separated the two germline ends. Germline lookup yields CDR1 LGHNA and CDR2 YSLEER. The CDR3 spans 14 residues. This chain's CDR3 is CASSQDRGGYEQYF. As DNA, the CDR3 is TGCGCCAGCAGCCAAGATCGAGGGGGTTACGAGCAGTACTTC.

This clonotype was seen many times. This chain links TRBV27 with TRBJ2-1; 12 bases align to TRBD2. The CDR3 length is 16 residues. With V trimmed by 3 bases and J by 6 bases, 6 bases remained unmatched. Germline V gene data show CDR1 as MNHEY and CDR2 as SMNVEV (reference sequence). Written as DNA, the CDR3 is TGTGCCAGCAGTTTTCTCCTAGCGGGAGGGACCAATGAGCAGTTCTTC. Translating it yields CASSFLLAGGTNEQFF.

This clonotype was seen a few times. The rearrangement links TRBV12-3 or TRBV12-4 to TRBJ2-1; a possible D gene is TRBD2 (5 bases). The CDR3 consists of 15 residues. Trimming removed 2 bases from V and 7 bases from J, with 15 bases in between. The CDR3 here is CASSLNERPGNEQFF. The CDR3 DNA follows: TGTGCCAGCAGTTTAAACGAGCGCCCGGGGAATGAGCAGTTCTTC.

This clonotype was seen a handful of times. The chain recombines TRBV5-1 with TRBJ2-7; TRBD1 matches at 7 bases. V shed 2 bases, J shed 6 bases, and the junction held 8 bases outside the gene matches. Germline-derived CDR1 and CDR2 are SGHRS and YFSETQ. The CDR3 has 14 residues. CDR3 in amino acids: CASSLVPGGSEQYF. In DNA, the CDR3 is TGCGCCAGCAGCTTAGTTCCAGGGGGATCCGAGCAGTACTTC.

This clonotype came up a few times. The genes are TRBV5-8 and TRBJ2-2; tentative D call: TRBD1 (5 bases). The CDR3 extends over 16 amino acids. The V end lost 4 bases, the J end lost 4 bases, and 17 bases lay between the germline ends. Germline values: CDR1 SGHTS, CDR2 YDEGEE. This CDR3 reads CASSALRASGTGELFF. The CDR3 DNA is TGTGCCAGCAGCGCACTCAGGGCCTCGGGCACCGGGGAGCTGTTTTTT.

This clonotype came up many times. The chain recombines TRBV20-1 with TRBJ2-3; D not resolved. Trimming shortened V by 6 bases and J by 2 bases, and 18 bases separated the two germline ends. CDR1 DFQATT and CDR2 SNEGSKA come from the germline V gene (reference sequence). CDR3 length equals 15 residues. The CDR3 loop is CSAPDAGGYTDTQYF. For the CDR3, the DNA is TGCAGTGCGCCCGATGCAGGCGGATACACAGATACGCAGTATTTT.